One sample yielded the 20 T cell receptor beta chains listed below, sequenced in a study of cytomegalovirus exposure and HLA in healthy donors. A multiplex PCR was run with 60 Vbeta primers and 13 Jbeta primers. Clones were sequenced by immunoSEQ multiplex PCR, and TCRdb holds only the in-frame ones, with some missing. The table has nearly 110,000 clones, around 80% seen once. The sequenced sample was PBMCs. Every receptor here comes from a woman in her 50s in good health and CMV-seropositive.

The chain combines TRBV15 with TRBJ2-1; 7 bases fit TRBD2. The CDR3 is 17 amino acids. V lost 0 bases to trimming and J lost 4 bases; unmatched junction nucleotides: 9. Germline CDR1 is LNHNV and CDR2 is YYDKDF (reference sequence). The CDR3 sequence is CATSRDLGTTGYNEQFF. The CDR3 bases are TGTGCCACCAGCAGAGATCTCGGGACTACGGGGTACAATGAGCAGTTCTTC. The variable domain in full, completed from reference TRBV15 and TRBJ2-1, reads DAMVIQNPRYQVTQFGKPVTLSCSQTLNHNVMYWYQQKSSQAPKLLFHYYDKDFNNEADTPDNFQSRRPNTSFCFLDIRSPGLGDTAMYLCATSRDLGTTGYNEQFFGPGTRLTVL.

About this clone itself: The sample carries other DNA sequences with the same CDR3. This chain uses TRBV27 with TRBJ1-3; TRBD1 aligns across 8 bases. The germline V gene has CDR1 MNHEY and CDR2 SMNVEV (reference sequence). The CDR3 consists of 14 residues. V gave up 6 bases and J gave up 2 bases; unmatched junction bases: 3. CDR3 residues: CASRLTGAGNTIYF. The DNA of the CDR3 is TGTGCCAGCAGGCTGACAGGGGCTGGAAACACCATATATTTT.

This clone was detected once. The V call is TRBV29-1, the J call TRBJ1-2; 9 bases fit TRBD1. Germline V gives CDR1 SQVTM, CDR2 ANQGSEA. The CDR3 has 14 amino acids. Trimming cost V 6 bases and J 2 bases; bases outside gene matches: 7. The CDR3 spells CSVSGTGLNYGYTF. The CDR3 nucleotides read TGCAGCGTGTCCGGGACAGGGCTCAACTATGGCTACACCTTC.

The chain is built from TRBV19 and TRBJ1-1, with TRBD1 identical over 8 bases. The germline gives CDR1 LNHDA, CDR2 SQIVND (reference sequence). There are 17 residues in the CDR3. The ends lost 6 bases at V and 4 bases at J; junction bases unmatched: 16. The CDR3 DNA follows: TGTGCCAGTAGGACGCCGATCTTAGGACAGGGATCCACTGAAGCTTTCTTT. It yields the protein CASRTPILGQGSTEAFF.

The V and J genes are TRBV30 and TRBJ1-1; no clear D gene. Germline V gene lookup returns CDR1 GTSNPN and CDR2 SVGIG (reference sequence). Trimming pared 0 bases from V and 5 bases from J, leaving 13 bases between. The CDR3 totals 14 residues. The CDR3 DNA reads TGTGCCTGGAGTGTGGGAGGGCGTTTAACTGAAGCTTTCTTT. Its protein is CAWSVGGRLTEAFF.

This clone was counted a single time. Here the CDR3 reads CASKQGGQPQHF. The DNA for the CDR3 is TGTGCCAGTAAACAGGGGGGACAGCCCCAGCATTTT. The chain employs TRBV19 and TRBJ1-5; 8 nucleotides agree with TRBD1. Trimming at V came to 7 bases and at J to 7 bases, leaving 3 bases not matched to a gene. Germline assignment: CDR1 LNHDA and CDR2 SQIVND (reference sequence). CDR3 length: 12 amino acids.

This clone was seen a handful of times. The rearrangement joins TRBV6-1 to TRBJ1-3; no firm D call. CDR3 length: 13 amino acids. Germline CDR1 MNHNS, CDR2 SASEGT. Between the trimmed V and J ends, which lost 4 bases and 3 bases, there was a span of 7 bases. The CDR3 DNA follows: TGTGCCAGCAGTGTCCGAGATGGAAACACCATATATTTT. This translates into CASSVRDGNTIYF.

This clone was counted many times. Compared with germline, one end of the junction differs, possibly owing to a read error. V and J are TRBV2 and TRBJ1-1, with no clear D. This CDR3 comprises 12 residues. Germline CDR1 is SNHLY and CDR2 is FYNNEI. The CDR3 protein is CATSLENTEAFF. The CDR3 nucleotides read TGTGCCACCAGTCTAGAAAACACTGAAGCTTTCTTT.

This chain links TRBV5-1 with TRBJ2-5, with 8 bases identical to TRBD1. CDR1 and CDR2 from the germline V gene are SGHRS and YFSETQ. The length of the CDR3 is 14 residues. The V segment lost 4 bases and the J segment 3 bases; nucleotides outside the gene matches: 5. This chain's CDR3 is CASSVGQEEETQYF. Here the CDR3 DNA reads TGCGCCAGCAGCGTGGGACAGGAGGAAGAGACCCAGTACTTC.

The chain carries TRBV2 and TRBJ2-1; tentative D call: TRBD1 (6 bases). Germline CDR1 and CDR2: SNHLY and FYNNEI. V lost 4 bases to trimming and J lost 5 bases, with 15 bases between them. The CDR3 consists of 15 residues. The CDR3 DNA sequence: TGTGCCAGCAGTGGCCGCCTAGCAGGGGACAATGAGCAGTTCTTC. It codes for CASSGRLAGDNEQFF. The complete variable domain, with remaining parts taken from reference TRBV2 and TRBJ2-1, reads EPEVTQTPSHQVTQMGQEVILRCVPISNHLYFYWYRQILGQKVEFLVSFYNNEISEKSEIFDDQFSVERPDGSNFTLKIRSTKLEDSAMYFCASSGRLAGDNEQFFGPGTRLTVL.

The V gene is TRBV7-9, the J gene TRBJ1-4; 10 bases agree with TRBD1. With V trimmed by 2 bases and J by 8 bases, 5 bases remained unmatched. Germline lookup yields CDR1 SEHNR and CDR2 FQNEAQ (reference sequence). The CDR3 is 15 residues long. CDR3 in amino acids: CASSLLGTGVEKLFF. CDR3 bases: TGTGCCAGCAGCTTATTAGGGACAGGGGTCGAAAAACTGTTTTTT.

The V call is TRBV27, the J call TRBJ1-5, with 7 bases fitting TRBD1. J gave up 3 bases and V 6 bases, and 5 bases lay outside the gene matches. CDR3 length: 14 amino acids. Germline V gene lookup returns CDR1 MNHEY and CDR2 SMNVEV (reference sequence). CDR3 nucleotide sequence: TGTGCCAGCAGCCAGACAGGGTCCAATCAGCCCCAGCATTTT. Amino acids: CASSQTGSNQPQHF.

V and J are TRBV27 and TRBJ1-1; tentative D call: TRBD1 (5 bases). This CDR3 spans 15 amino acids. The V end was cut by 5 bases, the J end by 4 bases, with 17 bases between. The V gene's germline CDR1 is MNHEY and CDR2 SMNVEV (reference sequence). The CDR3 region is CASSLGGGRVTEAFF. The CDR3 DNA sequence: TGTGCCAGCAGTCTTGGCGGCGGCAGGGTCACTGAAGCTTTCTTT.

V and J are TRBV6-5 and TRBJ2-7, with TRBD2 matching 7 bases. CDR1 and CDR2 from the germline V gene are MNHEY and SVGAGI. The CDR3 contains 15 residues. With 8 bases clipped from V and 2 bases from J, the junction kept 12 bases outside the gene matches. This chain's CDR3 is CASGGGSGMTYEQYF. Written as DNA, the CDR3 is TGTGCCAGCGGGGGGGGGTCAGGGATGACCTACGAGCAGTACTTC.

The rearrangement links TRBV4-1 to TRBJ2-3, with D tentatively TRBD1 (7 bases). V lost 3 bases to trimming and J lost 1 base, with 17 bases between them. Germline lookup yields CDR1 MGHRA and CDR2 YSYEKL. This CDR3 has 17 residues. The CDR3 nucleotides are TGCGCCAGCAGCCACCCAGGGGGGAAAAAGGGCACAGATACGCAGTATTTT. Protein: CASSHPGGKKGTDTQYF.

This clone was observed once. The CDR3 DNA reads TGTGCCAGCAGCTTAGCGGCAGGGGGTCAGCTTGGTGGCTACACCTTC. Translated, it gives CASSLAAGGQLGGYTF. This chain uses TRBV7-6 with TRBJ1-2, with 7 bases lining up with TRBD1. V dropped 0 bases and J dropped 7; count of bases not matched to a gene: 11. Germline CDR1 SGHVS, CDR2 FNYEAQ. This CDR3 has 16 residues. Combining the CDR3 with reference TRBV7-6 and TRBJ1-2 gives the whole variable domain GAGVSQSPRYKVTKRGQDVALRCDPISGHVSLYWYRQALGQGPEFLTYFNYEAQQDKSGLPNDRFSAERPEGSISTLTIQRTEQRDSAMYRCASSLAAGGQLGGYTFGSGTRLTVV.

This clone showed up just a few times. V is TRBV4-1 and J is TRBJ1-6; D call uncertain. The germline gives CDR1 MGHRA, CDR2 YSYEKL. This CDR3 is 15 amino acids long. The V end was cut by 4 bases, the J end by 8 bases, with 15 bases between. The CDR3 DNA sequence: TGCGCCAGCAGCCCGCAGGTATTTTTGGATTCACCCCTCCACTTT. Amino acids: CASSPQVFLDSPLHF.

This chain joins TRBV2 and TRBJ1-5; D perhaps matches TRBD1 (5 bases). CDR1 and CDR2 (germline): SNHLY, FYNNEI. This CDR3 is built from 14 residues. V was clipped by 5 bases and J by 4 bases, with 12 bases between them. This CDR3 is CASSPWGGNQPQHF. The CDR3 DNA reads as TGTGCCAGCAGTCCCTGGGGGGGAAATCAGCCCCAGCATTTT.

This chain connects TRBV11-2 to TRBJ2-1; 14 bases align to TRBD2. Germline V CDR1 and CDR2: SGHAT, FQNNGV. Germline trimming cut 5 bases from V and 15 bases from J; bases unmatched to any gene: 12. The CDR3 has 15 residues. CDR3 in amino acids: CASSLGTSGGGRRFF. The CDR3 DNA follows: TGTGCCAGCAGCCTTGGGACTAGCGGGGGCGGGAGGAGGTTCTTC.

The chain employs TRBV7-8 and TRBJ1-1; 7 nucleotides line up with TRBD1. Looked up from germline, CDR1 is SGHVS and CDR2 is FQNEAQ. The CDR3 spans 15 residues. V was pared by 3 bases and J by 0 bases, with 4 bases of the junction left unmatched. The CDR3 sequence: CASSFWDRMNTEAFF. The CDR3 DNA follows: TGTGCCAGCAGCTTCTGGGACAGAATGAACACTGAAGCTTTCTTT.